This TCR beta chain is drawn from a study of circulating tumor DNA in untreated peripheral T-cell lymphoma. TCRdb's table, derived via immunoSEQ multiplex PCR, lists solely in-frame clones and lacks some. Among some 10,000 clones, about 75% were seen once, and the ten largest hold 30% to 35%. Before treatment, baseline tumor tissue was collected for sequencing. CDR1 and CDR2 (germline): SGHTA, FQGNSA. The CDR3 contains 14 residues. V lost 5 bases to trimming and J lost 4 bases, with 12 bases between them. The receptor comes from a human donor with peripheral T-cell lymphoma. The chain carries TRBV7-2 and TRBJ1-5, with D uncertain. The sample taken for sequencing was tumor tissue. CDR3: CASSTRQGNQPQHF. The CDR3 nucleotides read TGTGCCAGCAGCACTCGACAAGGGAATCAGCCCCAGCATTTT.